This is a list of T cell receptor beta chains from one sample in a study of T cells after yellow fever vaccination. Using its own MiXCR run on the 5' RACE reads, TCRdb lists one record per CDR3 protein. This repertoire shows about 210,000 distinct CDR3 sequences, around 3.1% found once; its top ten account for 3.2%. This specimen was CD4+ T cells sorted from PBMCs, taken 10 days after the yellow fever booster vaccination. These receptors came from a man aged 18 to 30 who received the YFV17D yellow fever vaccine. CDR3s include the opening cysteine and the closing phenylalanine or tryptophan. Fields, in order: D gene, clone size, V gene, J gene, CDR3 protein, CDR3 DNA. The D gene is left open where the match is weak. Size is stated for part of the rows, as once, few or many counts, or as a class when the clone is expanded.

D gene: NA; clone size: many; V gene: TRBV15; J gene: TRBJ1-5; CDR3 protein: CATSRDSDPNQPQHF; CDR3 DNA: TGTGCCACCAGCAGAGATTCGGACCCCAATCAGCCCCAGCATTTT
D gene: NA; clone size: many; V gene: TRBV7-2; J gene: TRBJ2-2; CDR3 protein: CASRVQTTAGELFF; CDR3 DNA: TGTGCCAGCAGGGTCCAAACTACCGCCGGGGAGCTGTTTTTT
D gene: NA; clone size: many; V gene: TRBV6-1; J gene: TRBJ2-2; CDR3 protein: CASSGQGYTGELFF; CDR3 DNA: TGTGCCAGCAGCGGGCAGGGGTACACCGGGGAGCTGTTTTTT
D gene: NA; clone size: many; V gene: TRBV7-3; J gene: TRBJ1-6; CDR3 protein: CASSLQGGSPLHF; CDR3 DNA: TGTGCCAGCAGCTTACAGGGTGGGTCACCCCTCCACTTT
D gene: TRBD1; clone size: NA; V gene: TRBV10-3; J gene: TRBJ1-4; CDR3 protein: CAISQGASNEKLFF; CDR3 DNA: TGTGCCATCAGTCAGGGGGCGTCTAATGAAAAACTGTTTTTT
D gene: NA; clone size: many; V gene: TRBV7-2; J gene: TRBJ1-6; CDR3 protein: CASSWTPGNNSPLHF; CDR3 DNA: TGTGCCAGCAGTTGGACTCCGGGCAACAATTCACCCCTCCACTTT
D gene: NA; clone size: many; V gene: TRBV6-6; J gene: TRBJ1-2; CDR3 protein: CASRSTDRYGYTF; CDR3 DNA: TGTGCCAGCAGATCGACAGACCGCTATGGCTACACCTTC
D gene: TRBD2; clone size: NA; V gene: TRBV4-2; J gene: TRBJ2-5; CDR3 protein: CASSQEGRGGETQYF; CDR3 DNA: TGTGCCAGCAGCCAAGAGGGGAGGGGTGGGGAGACCCAGTACTTC
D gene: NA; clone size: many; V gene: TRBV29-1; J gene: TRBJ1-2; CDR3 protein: CSARPGLLF; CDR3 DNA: TGCAGCGCCAGACCCGGCCTATTGTTC
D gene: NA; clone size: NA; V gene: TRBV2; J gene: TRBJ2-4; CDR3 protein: CASSEGGYIQYF; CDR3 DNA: TGTGCCAGCAGTGAGGGAGGCTACATTCAGTACTTC
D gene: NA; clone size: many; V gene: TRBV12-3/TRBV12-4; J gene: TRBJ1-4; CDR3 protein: CASSFKVGGEKLFF; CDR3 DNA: TGTGCCAGCAGTTTTAAAGTCGGCGGTGAAAAACTGTTTTTT
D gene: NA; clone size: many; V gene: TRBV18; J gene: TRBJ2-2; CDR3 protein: CASSSDELGELFF; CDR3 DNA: TGTGCCAGCTCATCGGACGAGTTGGGGGAGCTGTTTTTT
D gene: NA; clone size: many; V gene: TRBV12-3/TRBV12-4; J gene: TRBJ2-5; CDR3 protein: CASSFNLQETQYF; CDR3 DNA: TGTGCCAGCAGTTTTAACCTCCAAGAGACCCAGTACTTC
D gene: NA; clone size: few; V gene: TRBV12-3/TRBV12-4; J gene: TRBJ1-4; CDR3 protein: CASSHGATNEKLFF; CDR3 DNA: TGTGCCAGCAGTCACGGGGCAACTAATGAAAAACTGTTTTTT
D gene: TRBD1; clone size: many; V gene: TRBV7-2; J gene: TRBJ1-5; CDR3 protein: CASSFTGGRSNQPQHF; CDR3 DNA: TGTGCCAGCAGCTTCACAGGGGGAAGGAGCAATCAGCCCCAGCATTTT
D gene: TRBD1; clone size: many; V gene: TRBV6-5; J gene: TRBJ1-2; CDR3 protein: CASSEQGARGYGYTF; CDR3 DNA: TGTGCCAGCAGCGAACAGGGGGCGCGAGGCTATGGCTACACCTTC
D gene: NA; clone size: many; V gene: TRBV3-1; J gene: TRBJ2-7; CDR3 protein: CASSRDSGREQYF; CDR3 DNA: TGTGCCAGCAGCCGGGACTCCGGTCGAGAGCAGTACTTC
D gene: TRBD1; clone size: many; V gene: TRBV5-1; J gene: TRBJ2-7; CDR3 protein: CASSRETGNYYEQYF; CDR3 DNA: TGCGCCAGCAGCCGAGAGACAGGGAACTACTACGAGCAGTACTTC
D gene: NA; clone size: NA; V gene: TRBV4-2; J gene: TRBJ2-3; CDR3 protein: CASSQAPRRGDSDTQYF; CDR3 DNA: TGTGCCAGCAGCCAAGCCCCGAGGAGGGGGGACTCAGATACGCAGTATTTT
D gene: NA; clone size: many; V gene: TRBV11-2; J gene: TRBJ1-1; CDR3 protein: CASSLGADMNTEAFF; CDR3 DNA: TGTGCCAGCAGCTTAGGGGCAGACATGAACACTGAAGCTTTCTTT
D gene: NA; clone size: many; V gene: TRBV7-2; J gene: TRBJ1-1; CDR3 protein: CASRDRMNTEAFF; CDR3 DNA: TGTGCCAGCAGGGACCGCATGAACACTGAAGCTTTCTTT
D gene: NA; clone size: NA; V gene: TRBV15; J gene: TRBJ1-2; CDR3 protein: CATSREEGGGYTF; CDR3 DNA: TGTGCCACCAGCAGAGAGGAGGGAGGAGGCTACACCTTC
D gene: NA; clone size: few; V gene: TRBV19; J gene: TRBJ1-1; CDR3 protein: CASSTTGQGTEAFF; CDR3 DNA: TGTGCCAGTAGCACCACAGGGCAGGGCACTGAAGCTTTCTTT
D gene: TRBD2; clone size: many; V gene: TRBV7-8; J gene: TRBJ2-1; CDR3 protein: CASSPPTSGGYNEQFF; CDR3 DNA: TGTGCCAGCAGCCCGCCGACTAGCGGGGGTTACAATGAGCAGTTCTTC
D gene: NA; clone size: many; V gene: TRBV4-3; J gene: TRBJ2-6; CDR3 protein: CASSQGELPPSGANVLTF; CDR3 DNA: TGCGCCAGCAGCCAAGGAGAACTTCCCCCCTCTGGGGCCAACGTCCTGACTTTC
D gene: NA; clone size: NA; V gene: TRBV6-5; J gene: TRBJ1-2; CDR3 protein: CASSERDVLYGYTF; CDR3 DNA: TGTGCCAGCAGCGAAAGGGACGTACTTTATGGCTACACCTTC
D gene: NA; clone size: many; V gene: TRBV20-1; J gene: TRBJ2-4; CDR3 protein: CSGLWGLAKNIQYF; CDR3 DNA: TGCAGCGGTCTATGGGGACTAGCCAAAAACATTCAGTACTTC
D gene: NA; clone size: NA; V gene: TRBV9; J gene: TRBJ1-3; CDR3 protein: CASSPSGTSDTIYF; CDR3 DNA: TGTGCCAGCAGCCCTTCCGGGACATCGGACACCATATATTTT
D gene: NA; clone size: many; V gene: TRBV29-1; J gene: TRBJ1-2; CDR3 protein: CSVGGGYTF; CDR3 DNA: TGCAGCGTTGGGGGGGGCTACACCTTC
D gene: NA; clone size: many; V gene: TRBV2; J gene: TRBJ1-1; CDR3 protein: CASMEGPNTEAFF; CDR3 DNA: TGTGCCAGCATGGAGGGGCCGAACACTGAAGCTTTCTTT